The rows below give T cell receptor beta chains drawn from one sample of a study of neurological immune-mediated disorders. TCRdb passed the 5' RACE reads through MiXCR, listing each CDR3 protein once. The data contain about 120,000 distinct CDR3 sequences, about 3.4% of them singletons. The sequenced sample was PBMCs. The source of these receptors is a woman in her 30s with multiple sclerosis. Each CDR3 is given with its conserved first and last residue. Each record gives: V gene, J gene, clone size, D gene, CDR3 protein, CDR3 DNA. A D gene is named only where the DNA matches it firmly. Clone size is given for some rows only: seen once, a few or many times, or a class if the clone is expanded.

TRBV7-6	TRBJ2-7	many	.	CASSFDTGYEQYF	TGTGCCAGCAGCTTTGACACCGGCTACGAGCAGTACTTC
TRBV20-1	TRBJ1-5	many	.	CSARDEGLRDQPQHF	TGCAGTGCTAGAGATGAGGGACTGAGGGATCAGCCCCAGCATTTT
TRBV15	TRBJ2-1	many	.	CATSSPGLGVRNEQFF	TGTGCCACCAGCAGCCCGGGACTCGGGGTCCGCAATGAGCAGTTCTTC
TRBV3-1	TRBJ1-2	.	.	CASSYNKGYGYTF	TGTGCCAGCAGCTACAACAAGGGCTATGGCTACACCTTC
TRBV5-1	TRBJ1-1	many	.	CASSLLQKNTEAFF	TGCGCCAGCAGCTTGTTACAGAAGAACACTGAAGCTTTCTTT
TRBV5-6	TRBJ2-5	many	.	CASNVFGETQYF	TGTGCCAGCAACGTATTCGGAGAGACCCAGTACTTC
TRBV29-1	TRBJ2-7	many	.	CSVQGSYEQYF	TGCAGCGTCCAGGGCTCCTACGAGCAGTACTTC
TRBV9	TRBJ2-1	many	TRBD2	CASSVDFGGFGNEQFF	TGTGCCAGCAGCGTAGATTTCGGGGGGTTTGGGAATGAGCAGTTCTTC
TRBV30	TRBJ1-2	few	.	CAWSVRGAGGYTF	TGTGCCTGGAGTGTAAGGGGGGCGGGAGGCTACACCTTC
TRBV6-5	TRBJ1-5	many	.	CASSATQGAYSNQPQHF	TGTGCCAGCAGTGCTACACAGGGCGCATATAGCAATCAGCCCCAGCATTTT
TRBV20-1	TRBJ1-5	many	.	CSASTENYSNQPQHF	TGCAGTGCCTCGACAGAGAATTATAGCAATCAGCCCCAGCATTTT
TRBV20-1	TRBJ2-7	many	.	CSARGGTPYEQYF	TGCAGTGCTAGAGGCGGGACCCCCTACGAGCAGTACTTC
TRBV18	TRBJ2-2	.	TRBD2	CVSSPRASGDAGELFF	TGTGTCAGCTCACCAAGGGCTAGCGGCGACGCCGGGGAGCTGTTTTTT
TRBV6-6	TRBJ1-1	many	TRBD1	CASSYGTLDRVVAFF	TGTGCCAGCAGTTACGGGACTTTGGACAGGGTAGTAGCTTTCTTT
TRBV6-6	TRBJ1-6	many	.	CASTDTGSGYNSPLHF	TGTGCCAGCACCGATACAGGGTCAGGGTATAATTCACCCCTCCACTTT
TRBV5-1	TRBJ2-1	many	TRBD2	CASNTGGAGAYNEQFF	TGCGCCAGCAACACGGGGGGGGCGGGTGCCTACAATGAGCAGTTCTTC
TRBV12-3/TRBV12-4	TRBJ2-2	many	.	CASSFVGKNTGELFF	TGTGCCAGCAGTTTTGTAGGCAAGAACACCGGGGAGCTGTTTTTT
TRBV6-2/TRBV6-3	TRBJ1-2	many	TRBD1	CASTRTGNGYTF	TGTGCCAGCACCCGGACAGGGAATGGCTACACCTTC
TRBV20-1	TRBJ2-7	many	.	CSASSDTYEQYF	TGCAGTGCTAGTTCAGATACCTACGAGCAGTACTTC
TRBV6-5	TRBJ1-2	many	.	CASSYDSYGYTF	TGTGCCAGCAGTTATGATAGCTATGGCTACACCTTC
TRBV25-1	TRBJ2-3	many	TRBD2	CASSEWEGRTDTQYF	TGTGCCAGCAGTGAATGGGAGGGGCGCACAGATACGCAGTATTTT
TRBV15	TRBJ1-1	many	.	CATKTPLNTEAFF	TGTGCCACCAAGACACCCTTAAACACTGAAGCTTTCTTT
TRBV11-2	TRBJ2-2	many	TRBD1	CASSSQGQFTGELFF	TGTGCCAGCAGCTCCCAGGGACAGTTCACCGGGGAGCTGTTTTTT
TRBV14	TRBJ2-1	many	TRBD2	CASSPHGEGSGMEQFF	TGTGCCAGCAGCCCCCATGGGGAGGGTAGCGGAATGGAGCAGTTCTTC
TRBV20-1	TRBJ2-7	many	TRBD2	CSARDVGGPNEQYF	TGCAGTGCTAGAGATGTGGGAGGGCCTAACGAGCAGTACTTC
TRBV2	TRBJ2-1	many	TRBD2	CASNWRTSGNGEQFF	TGTGCCAGCAATTGGAGGACTAGCGGGAATGGTGAGCAGTTCTTC
TRBV7-6	TRBJ2-7	many	.	CASSPSRDREQYF	TGTGCCAGCAGCCCCAGCCGGGACCGCGAGCAGTACTTC
TRBV30	TRBJ2-2	.	.	CAWGAQWQAGELFF	TGTGCCTGGGGAGCCCAGTGGCAGGCCGGGGAGCTGTTTTTT
TRBV5-1	TRBJ2-6	many	.	CASSSRSEGSGANVLTF	TGCGCCAGCAGTTCTCGCAGTGAAGGCTCTGGGGCCAACGTCCTGACTTTC
TRBV20-1	TRBJ2-7	many	.	CSARVRTYEQYF	TGCAGTGCTCGAGTCCGGACCTACGAGCAGTACTTC
TRBV7-2	TRBJ2-7	many	.	CASSSSAGAYEQYF	TGTGCCAGCAGCTCCTCGGCTGGAGCCTACGAGCAGTACTTC
TRBV4-3	TRBJ2-7	many	TRBD2	CASSQDSSGSREQYF	TGCGCCAGCAGCCAAGATTCTAGCGGGAGTCGCGAGCAGTACTTC
TRBV6-4	TRBJ1-1	.	.	CASSDSDGPRRAFF	TGTGCCAGCAGTGACTCGGACGGCCCCCGCCGGGCTTTCTTT
TRBV27	TRBJ1-2	many	.	CASSLWPGNYGYTF	TGTGCCAGCAGTTTATGGCCTGGTAACTATGGCTACACCTTC
TRBV5-1	TRBJ2-1	many	.	CASTNRGSSYNEQFF	TGCGCCAGCACCAACCGAGGGAGTTCCTACAATGAGCAGTTCTTC
TRBV29-1	TRBJ2-3	many	TRBD2	CSLSPGTSGGVGQYF	TGCAGCCTTAGCCCCGGGACTAGCGGGGGGGTAGGGCAGTATTTT
TRBV7-2	TRBJ1-6	.	TRBD1	CASSLRTGGGSPLHF	TGTGCCAGCAGCCTACGGACAGGGGGAGGTTCACCCCTCCACTTT
TRBV5-1	TRBJ2-7	many	.	CASSLKGPEYEQYF	TGCGCCAGCAGCTTGAAAGGACCTGAGTACGAGCAGTACTTC
TRBV12-3/TRBV12-4	TRBJ2-2	many	.	CASSPGGGGELFF	TGTGCCAGCAGTCCAGGGGGGGGCGGGGAGCTGTTTTTT
TRBV7-2	TRBJ2-7	many	.	CASSTRTENEQYF	TGTGCCAGCAGCACCAGGACCGAAAACGAGCAGTACTTC
TRBV5-1	TRBJ2-3	many	TRBD2	CASSVLGTSGTDTQYF	TGCGCCAGCAGCGTCCTCGGGACTAGCGGCACAGATACGCAGTATTTT
TRBV6-1	TRBJ2-3	.	.	CASSEAEPTQYF	TGTGCCAGCAGTGAAGCTGAGCCTACGCAGTATTTT
TRBV5-1	TRBJ2-3	many	.	CASSLEGDTQYF	TGTGCCAGCAGTTTAGAAGGAGATACGCAGTATTTT
TRBV5-1	TRBJ2-3	many	.	CASSLVSSTDTQYF	TGCGCCAGCAGCTTGGTATCGAGCACAGATACGCAGTATTTT
TRBV20-1	TRBJ1-3	many	.	CSARDDSPGNTIYF	TGCAGTGCTAGAGACGACAGTCCTGGAAACACCATATATTTT
TRBV6-6	TRBJ2-2	many	TRBD2	CASSSGTSVTGELFF	TGTGCCAGCAGTTCCGGGACTAGCGTTACCGGGGAGCTGTTTTTT
TRBV9	TRBJ2-1	many	.	CASSVVGSGEGEQFF	TGTGCCAGCAGCGTAGTGGGATCAGGGGAAGGTGAGCAGTTCTTC
TRBV6-6	TRBJ1-6	many	.	CASSYDGGRLSPLHF	TGTGCCAGCAGTTACGACGGTGGCAGGCTGTCACCCCTCCACTTT
TRBV6-5	TRBJ1-5	many	.	CASSYSGPGNPNQPQHF	TGTGCCAGCAGTTACTCGGGGCCGGGGAACCCAAATCAGCCCCAGCATTTT
TRBV15	TRBJ1-3	many	TRBD1	CATSREDKGANTIYF	TGTGCCACCAGCAGAGAAGACAAGGGGGCAAACACCATATATTTT
TRBV10-2	TRBJ1-5	many	.	CASSLQGSNQPQHF	TGCGCCAGCAGTTTACAGGGAAGCAATCAGCCCCAGCATTTT
TRBV6-4	TRBJ2-6	.	.	CASSSAAGANVLTF	TGTGCCAGCAGTTCCGCGGCGGGGGCCAACGTCCTGACTTTC